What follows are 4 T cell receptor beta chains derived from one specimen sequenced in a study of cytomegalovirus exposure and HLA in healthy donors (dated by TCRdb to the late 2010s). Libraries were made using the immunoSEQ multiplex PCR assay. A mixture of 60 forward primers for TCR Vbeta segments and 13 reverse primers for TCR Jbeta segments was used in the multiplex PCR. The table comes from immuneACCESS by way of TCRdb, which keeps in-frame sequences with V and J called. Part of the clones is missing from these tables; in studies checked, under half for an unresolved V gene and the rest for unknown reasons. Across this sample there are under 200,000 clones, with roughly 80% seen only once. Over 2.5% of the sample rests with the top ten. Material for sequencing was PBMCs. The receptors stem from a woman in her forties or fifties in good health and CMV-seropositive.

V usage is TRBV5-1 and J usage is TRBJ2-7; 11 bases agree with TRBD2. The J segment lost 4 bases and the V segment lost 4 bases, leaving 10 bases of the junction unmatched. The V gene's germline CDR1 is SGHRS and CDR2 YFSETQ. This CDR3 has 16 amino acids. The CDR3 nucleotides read TGCGCCAGCAGCCCTGAGACTAGCGGGGTGTTATACGAGCAGTACTTC. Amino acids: CASSPETSGVLYEQYF.

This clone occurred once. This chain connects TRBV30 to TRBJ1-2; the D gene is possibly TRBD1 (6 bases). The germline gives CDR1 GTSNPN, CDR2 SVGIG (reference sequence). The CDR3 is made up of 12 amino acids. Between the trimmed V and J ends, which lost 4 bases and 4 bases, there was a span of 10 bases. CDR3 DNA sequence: TGTGCCTGGATACAGGGTGTCTATGGCTACACCTTC. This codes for CAWIQGVYGYTF.

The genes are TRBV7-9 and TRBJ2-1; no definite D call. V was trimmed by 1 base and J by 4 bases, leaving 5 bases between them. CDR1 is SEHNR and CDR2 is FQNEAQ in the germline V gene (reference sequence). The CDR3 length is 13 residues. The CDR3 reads CASSLGRYNEQFF. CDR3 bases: TGTGCCAGCAGCTTAGGCCGGTACAATGAGCAGTTCTTC. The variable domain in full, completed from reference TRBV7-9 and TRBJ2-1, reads DTGVSQNPRHKITKRGQNVTFRCDPISEHNRLYWYRQTLGQGPEFLTYFQNEAQLEKSRLLSDRFSAERPKGSFSTLEIQRTEQGDSAMYLCASSLGRYNEQFFGPGTRLTVL.

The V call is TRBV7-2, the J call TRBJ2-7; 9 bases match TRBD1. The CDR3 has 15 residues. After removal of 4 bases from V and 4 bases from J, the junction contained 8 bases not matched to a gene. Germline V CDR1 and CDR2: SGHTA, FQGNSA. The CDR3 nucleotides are TGTGCCAGCAGCTCAGACGGACAGGGGTTATACGAGCAGTACTTC. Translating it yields CASSSDGQGLYEQYF.